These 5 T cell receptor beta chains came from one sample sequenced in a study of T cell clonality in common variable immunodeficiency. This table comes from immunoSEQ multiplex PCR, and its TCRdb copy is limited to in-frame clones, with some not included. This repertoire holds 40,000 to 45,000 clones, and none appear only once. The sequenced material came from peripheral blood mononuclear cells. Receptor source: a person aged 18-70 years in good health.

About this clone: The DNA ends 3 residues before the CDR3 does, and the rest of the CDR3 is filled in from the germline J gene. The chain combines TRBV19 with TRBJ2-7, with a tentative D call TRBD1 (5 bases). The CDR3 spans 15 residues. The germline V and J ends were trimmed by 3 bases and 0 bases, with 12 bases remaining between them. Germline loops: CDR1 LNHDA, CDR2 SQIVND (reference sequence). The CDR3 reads CASSIRQRSSYEQYF. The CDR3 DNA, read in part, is TGTGCCAGTAGTATTAGACAGCGTTCCTCCTACGAG.

The sequenced part of the CDR3 DNA is TGTGCCAGCACCCTGGGGGGGGCTGAAAAG. Protein product: CASTLGGAEK. The full CDR3 sequence reads CASTLGGAEKLFF. The chain is built from TRBV11-2 and TRBJ2-2; TRBD2 is a possible D gene (7 bases). The read ends 3 residues before the CDR3 terminus; that terminus is restored from the germline J gene. The CDR3 spans 13 residues. Germline CDR1 and CDR2: SGHAT and FQNNGV.

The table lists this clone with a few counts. CDR3 region: CASSSHRGYEQYF. The CDR3 bases that were read are TGTGCCAGTAGCTCCCATAGGGGTTACGAG. The J gene is TRBJ2-7, the V gene TRBV19; maybe TRBD1 (5 bases). The read finishes 3 residues shy of the CDR3 end, and the germline J gene is used to complete it. The germline gives CDR1 LNHDA, CDR2 SQIVND (reference sequence). Between the trimmed V and J ends, which lost 6 bases and 4 bases, there was a span of 13 bases. This CDR3 region has 13 residues.

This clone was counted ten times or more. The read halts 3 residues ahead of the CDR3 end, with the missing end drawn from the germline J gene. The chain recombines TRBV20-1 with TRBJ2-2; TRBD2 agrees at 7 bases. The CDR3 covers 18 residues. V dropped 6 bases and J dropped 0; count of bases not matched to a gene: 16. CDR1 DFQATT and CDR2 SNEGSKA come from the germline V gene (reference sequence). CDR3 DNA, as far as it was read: TGCAGTGCCAGCGGGGAAAGGGCCGCAAATCCGAACACCGGGGAG. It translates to CSASGERAANPNTGE. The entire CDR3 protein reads CSASGERAANPNTGELFF.

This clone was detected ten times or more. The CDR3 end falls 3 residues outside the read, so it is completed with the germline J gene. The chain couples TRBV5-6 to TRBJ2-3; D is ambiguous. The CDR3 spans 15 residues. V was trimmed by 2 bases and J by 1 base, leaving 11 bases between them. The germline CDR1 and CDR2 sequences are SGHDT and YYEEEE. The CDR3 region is CASSFAGSRTDTQYF. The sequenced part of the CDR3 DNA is TGTGCCAGCAGCTTTGCCGGGTCCCGCACAGATACG.